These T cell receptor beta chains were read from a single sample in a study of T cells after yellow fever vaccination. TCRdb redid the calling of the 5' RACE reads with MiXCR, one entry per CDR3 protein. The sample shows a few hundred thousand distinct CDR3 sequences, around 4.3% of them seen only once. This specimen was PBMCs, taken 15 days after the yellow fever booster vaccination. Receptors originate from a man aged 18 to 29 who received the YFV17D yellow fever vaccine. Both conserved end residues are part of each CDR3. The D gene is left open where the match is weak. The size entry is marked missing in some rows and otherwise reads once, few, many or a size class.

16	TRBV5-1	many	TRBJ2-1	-	CASSQDPGHGYNEQFF
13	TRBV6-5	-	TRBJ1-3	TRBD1	CASRRTGGNTIYF
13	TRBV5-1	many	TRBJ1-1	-	CASRGDGNTEAFF
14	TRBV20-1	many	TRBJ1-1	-	CSAEPRGVDTEAFF
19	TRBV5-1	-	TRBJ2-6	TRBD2	CASSSVGGGGLSGANVLTF
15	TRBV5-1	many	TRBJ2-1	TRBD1	CASSLSLQGANEQFF
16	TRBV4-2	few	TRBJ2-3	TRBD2	CASSQAAGGLTDTQYF
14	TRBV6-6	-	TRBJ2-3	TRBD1	CASIGTANTDTQYF
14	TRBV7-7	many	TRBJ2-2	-	CASSLAQFTGELFF
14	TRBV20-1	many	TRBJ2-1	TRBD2	CSASTSGGANEQFF
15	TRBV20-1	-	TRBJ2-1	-	CSAVNVGSSYNEQFF
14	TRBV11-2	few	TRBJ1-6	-	CASSFTGHDSPLHF
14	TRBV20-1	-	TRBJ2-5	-	CSAPTPGGKETQYF
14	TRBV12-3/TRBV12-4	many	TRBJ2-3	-	CASSFGPATDTQYF
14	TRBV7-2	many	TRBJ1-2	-	CASSSVLGPYGYTF
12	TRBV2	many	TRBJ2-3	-	CASSEIAGPTYF
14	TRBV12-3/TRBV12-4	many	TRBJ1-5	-	CASGSTFSNQPQHF
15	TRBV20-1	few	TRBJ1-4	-	CSASRDVGLREKLFF
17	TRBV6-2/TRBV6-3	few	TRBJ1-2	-	CASSLLTGVTRGYGYTF
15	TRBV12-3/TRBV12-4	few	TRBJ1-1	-	CASSLYRRGNTEAFF